This T cell receptor (beta chain) was identified during a study of blood T cell repertoires in COVID-19. Background on the study: Whether acute or convalescent, the COVID-19 samples came from the United States, Italy and Spain. The analysed material was cDNA or gDNA that came from T cells, B-cell-depleted T cells, or PBMCs.

TCRdb's table, derived via immunoSEQ multiplex PCR, lists solely in-frame clones and lacks some. The sample has 250,000 to 300,000 clones, roughly 79% seen once. The trim removed 4 bases at V and 6 bases at J, leaving 9 bases unmatched. The CDR3 is 15 amino acids. Germline CDR1 and CDR2: MNHNY and SVGAGI (reference sequence). Sequencing was carried out using peripheral blood. The chain couples TRBV6-6 to TRBJ2-1, with TRBD1 matching 7 bases. This TCR came from a woman in her fifties or sixties with active or convalescent COVID-19. Written as DNA, the CDR3 is TGTGCCAGCAGTTCCCCAGACAGGGTGGGCAATGAGCAGTTCTTC. It codes for CASSSPDRVGNEQFF.